The 9 T cell receptor beta chains reported below all come from one sample, sequenced in a study of human T cells and chemical hapten exposure. Time point here: pre-sensitization, week 0. The treatment is: therapeutic diphenylcyclopropenone sensitization with weekly scalp DPC. Via MiXCR, TCRdb re-called the RACE reads, giving one row per CDR3 protein. Seen here are about 74,000 distinct CDR3 sequences, 13% to 15% observed once, and the top ten hold around 4.2%. The specimen comprised whole blood, sampled in connection with sensitization to the hapten diphenylcyclopropenone (DPC). The receptors derive from a woman in her forties or fifties with alopecia areata. Some clones in this sample may be carry-over from other donors' samples.

The J gene is TRBJ2-7, the V gene TRBV11-2; D might be TRBD1 (7 bases). This CDR3 has 14 amino acids. The germline CDR1 and CDR2 sequences are SGHAT and FQNNGV. Trimming removed 3 bases at V and 4 bases at J, with 13 bases between. CDR3 protein: CASSFHRGGYEQYF. The CDR3 DNA reads as TGTGCCAGCAGCTTCCACAGGGGAGGATACGAGCAGTACTTC.

CDR3 in DNA: TGCGCCAGCAGCTTGGAGTCGGGACTAGCGGGAGCAGATACGCAGTATTTT. The encoded protein is CASSLESGLAGADTQYF. The chain combines TRBV5-1 with TRBJ2-3; TRBD2 matches 14 bases. The V segment lost 0 bases and the J segment 4 bases; nucleotides outside the gene matches: 4. The CDR3 loop spans 17 amino acids. The germline V gene has CDR1 SGHRS and CDR2 YFSETQ.

This clonotype was picked up a small number of times. CDR3 coding DNA: TGTGCCAGCAATAGCAGGCATGAGCAGTTCTTC. Residues: CASNSRHEQFF. V usage is TRBV6-6 and J usage is TRBJ2-1; the D is unclear. The CDR3 runs to 11 residues. Germline values: CDR1 MNHNY, CDR2 SVGAGI (reference sequence). V was trimmed by 7 bases and J by 8 bases, leaving 9 bases between them.

This clonotype was seen ten or more times. The chain combines TRBV7-9 with TRBJ2-7; D may be TRBD2 (6 bases). V was shortened by 5 bases and J by 2 bases, with 13 bases between the two germline ends. CDR1 and CDR2 (germline): SEHNR, FQNEAQ (reference sequence). This CDR3 region has 14 residues. The CDR3 DNA reads TGTGCCAGCAGCGCAGCGGGCAGCACCTACGAGCAGTACTTC. As protein: CASSAAGSTYEQYF.

This clonotype was counted between two and nine times. The CDR3 DNA follows: TGTGCCAGCAGCCAAGAACGGGGACCTTACAATGAGCAGTTCTTC. Its translation is CASSQERGPYNEQFF. V and J are TRBV3-1 and TRBJ2-1; D tentatively reads TRBD1 or TRBD2 (5 bases each). Per germline, CDR1 LGHDT and CDR2 YNNKEL (reference sequence). Deletions cut 0 bases from V and 4 bases from J, with 10 bases between. The length of the CDR3 is 15 residues.

The CDR3 here is CASRADGDYGYTF. The CDR3 region has the DNA TGTGCCAGCAGGGCAGATGGTGACTATGGCTACACCTTC. The chain recombines TRBV6-5 with TRBJ1-2, with D uncertain. The CDR3 runs to 13 residues. The germline CDR1 and CDR2 sequences are MNHEY and SVGAGI. Deletions cut 6 bases from V and 3 bases from J, with 11 bases between.

The V call is TRBV5-5, the J call TRBJ2-5; D may be TRBD2 (5 bases). Between the trimmed V and J ends, which lost 0 bases and 7 bases, there was a span of 7 bases. The V gene's germline CDR1 is SGHKS and CDR2 YYEKEE (reference sequence). This CDR3 comprises 12 residues. In DNA, the CDR3 is TGTGCCAGCAGCTTGGAGGGAGCGACCCAGTACTTC. Encoded protein: CASSLEGATQYF.

There are a few counts of this clonotype. The chain combines TRBV29-1 with TRBJ2-1, with TRBD2 identical over 9 bases. V shed 1 base and J 8 bases; nucleotides not matched to a gene: 3. Germline V gene sequence: CDR1 SQVTM, CDR2 ANQGSEA. This CDR3 is 13 amino acids long. The DNA for the CDR3 is TGCAGCGTTGAAGTAACTAGCGGGTATGAGCAGTTCTTC. This translates into CSVEVTSGYEQFF.

This clonotype was detected only a few times. The chain is built from TRBV29-1 and TRBJ2-7, with TRBD2 matching over 13 bases. Germline trimming cut 4 bases from V and 9 bases from J; bases unmatched to any gene: 6. This CDR3 has 13 amino acids. Looked up from germline, CDR1 is SQVTM and CDR2 is ANQGSEA. For the CDR3, the DNA is TGCAGCGTTGGGACTAGCGGGAGTATTTTGCAGTACTTC. This encodes CSVGTSGSILQYF.